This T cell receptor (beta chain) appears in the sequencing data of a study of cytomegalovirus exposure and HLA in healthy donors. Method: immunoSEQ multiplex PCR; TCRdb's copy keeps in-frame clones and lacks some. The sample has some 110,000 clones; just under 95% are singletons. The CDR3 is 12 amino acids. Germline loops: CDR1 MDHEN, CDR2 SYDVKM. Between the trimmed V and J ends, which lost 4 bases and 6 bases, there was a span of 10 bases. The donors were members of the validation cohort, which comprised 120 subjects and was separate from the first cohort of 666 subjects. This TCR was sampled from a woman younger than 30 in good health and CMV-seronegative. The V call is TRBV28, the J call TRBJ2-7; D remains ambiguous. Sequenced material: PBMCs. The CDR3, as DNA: TGTGCCAGCAGTTCTCCTCTCCTCGAGCAGTACTTC. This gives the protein CASSSPLLEQYF.